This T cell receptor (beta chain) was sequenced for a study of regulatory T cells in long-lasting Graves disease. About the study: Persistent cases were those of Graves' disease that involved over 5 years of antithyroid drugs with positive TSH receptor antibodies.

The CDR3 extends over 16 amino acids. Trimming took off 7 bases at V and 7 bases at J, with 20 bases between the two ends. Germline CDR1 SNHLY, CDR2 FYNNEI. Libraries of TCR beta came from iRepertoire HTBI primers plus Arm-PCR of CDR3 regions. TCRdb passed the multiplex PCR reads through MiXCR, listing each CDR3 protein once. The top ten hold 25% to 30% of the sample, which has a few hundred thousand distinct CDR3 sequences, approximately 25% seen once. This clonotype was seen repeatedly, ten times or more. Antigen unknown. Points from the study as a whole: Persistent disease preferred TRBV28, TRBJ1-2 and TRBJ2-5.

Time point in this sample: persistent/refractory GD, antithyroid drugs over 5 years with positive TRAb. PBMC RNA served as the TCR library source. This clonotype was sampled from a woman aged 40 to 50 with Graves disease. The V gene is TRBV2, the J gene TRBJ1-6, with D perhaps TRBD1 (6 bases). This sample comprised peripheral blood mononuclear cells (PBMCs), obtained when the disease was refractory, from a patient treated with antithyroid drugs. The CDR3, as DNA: TGTGCCAGCATCCAAGGAGACAGGACAGCAAATTCACCCCTCCACTTT. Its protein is CASIQGDRTANSPLHF. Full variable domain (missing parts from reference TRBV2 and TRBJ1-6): EPEVTQTPSHQVTQMGQEVILRCVPISNHLYFYWYRQILGQKVEFLVSFYNNEISEKSEIFDDQFSVERPDGSNFTLKIRSTKLEDSAMYFCASIQGDRTANSPLHFGNGTRLTVT.